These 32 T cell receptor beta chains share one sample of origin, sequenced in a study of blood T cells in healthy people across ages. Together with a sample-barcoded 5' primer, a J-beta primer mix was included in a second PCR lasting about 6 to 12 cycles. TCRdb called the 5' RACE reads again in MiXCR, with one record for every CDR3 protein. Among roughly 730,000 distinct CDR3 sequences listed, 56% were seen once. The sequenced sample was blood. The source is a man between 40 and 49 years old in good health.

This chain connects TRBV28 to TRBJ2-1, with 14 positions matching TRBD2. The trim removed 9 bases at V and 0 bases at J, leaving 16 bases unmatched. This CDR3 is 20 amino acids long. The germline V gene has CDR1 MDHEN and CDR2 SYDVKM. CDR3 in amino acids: CASKGLGLAGVISSYNEQFF. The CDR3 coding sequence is TGTGCCAGTAAGGGCCTGGGACTAGCGGGGGTGATAAGCTCCTACAATGAGCAGTTCTTC.

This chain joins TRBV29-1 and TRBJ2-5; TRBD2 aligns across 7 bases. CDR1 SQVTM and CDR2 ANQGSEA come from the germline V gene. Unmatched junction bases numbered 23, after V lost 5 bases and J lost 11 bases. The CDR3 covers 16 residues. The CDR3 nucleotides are TGCAGCGTTTTCAATGGGCTAGTGGGAGGGAGCAATGAGCAGTACTTC. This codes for CSVFNGLVGGSNEQYF.

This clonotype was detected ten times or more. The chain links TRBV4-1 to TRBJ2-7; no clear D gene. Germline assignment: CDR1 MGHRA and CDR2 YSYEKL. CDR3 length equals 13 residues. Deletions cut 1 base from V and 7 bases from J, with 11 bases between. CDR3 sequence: CASSQGPHWEQYF. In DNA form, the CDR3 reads TGCGCCAGCAGCCAAGGCCCCCACTGGGAGCAGTACTTC.

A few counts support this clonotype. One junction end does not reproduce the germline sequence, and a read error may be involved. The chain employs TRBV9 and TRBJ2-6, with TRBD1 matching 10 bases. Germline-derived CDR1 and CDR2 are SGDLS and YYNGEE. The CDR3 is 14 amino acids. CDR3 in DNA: TGTGCCAGCAGCCAAGGGACAGGGGTCAACGTCCTGACTTTC. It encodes CASSQGTGVNVLTF.

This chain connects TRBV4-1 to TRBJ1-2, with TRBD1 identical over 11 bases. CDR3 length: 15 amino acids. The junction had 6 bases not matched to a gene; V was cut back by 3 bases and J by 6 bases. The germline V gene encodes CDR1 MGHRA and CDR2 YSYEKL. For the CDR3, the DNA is TGCGCCAGCAGCCAGGACAGGGGGCTAGCTAATGGCTACACCTTC. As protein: CASSQDRGLANGYTF.

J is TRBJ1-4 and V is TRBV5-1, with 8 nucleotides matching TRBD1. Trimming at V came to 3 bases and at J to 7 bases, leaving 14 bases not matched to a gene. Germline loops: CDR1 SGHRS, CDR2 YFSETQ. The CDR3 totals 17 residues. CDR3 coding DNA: TGCGCCAGCAGCTCGCCCCAGCTGGGGACAGGCGGTGAAAAACTGTTTTTT. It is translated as CASSSPQLGTGGEKLFF.

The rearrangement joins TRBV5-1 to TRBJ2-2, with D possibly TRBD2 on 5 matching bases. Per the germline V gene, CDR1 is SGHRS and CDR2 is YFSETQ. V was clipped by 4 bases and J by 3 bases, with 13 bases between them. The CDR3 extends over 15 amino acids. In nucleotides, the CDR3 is TGCGCCAGCAGCGGGCGGGCGATTGACACCGGGGAGCTGTTTTTT. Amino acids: CASSGRAIDTGELFF.

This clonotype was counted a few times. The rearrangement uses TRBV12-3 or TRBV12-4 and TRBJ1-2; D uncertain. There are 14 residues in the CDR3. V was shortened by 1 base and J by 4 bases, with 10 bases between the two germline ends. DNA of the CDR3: TGTGCCAGCAGTTTAGACAAAAGAGGCTATGGCTACACCTTC. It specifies CASSLDKRGYGYTF.

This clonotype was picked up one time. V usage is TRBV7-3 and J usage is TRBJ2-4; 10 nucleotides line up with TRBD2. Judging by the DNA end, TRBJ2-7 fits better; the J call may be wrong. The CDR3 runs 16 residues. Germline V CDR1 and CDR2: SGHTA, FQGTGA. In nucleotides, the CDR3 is TGTGCCAGCAGCTTACAGGCTAGCGGGAGTCTATACGAGCAGTACTTC. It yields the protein CASSLQASGSLYEQYF.

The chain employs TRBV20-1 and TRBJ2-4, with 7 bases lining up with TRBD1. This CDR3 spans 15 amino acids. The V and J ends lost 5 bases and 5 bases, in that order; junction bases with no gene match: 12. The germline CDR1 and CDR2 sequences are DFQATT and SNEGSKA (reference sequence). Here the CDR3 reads CSAYYRGLLENIQYF. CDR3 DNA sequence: TGCAGTGCTTACTACAGGGGATTGCTGGAAAACATTCAGTACTTC.

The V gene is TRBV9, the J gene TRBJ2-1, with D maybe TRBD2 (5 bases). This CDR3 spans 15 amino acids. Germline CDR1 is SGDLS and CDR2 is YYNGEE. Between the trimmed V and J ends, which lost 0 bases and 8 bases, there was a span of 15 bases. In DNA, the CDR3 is TGTGCCAGCAGCGTAGCTGCCGGACTCCAGGATGAGCAGTTCTTC. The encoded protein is CASSVAAGLQDEQFF.

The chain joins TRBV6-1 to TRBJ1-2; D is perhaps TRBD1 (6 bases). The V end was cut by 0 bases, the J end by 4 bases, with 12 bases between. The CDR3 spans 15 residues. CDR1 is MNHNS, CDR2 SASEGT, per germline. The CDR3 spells CASSEALGGSYGYTF. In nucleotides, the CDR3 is TGTGCCAGCAGTGAAGCGTTAGGGGGATCCTATGGCTACACCTTC.

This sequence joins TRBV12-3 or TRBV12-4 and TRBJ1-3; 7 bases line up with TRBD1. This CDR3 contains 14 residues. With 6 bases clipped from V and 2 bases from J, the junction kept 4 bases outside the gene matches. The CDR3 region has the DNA TGTGCCAGCAGCCCGACAGGGACTGGAAACACCATATATTTT. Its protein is CASSPTGTGNTIYF.

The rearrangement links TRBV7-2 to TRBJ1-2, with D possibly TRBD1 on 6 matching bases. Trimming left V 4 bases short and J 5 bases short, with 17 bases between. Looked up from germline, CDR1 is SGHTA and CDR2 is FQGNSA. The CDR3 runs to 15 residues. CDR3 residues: CASSSRDKPYYGYTF. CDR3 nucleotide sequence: TGTGCCAGCAGCTCCCGGGACAAACCATATTATGGCTACACCTTC.

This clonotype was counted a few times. CDR3 residues: CSAASSTDTQYF. The CDR3 DNA sequence: TGCAGCGCGGCCTCTAGCACAGATACGCAGTATTTT. This sequence joins TRBV29-1 and TRBJ2-3; no definite D call. V gave up 7 bases and J gave up 0 bases, with 8 bases separating them. There are 12 residues in the CDR3. Germline CDR1 reads SQVTM; CDR2 reads ANQGSEA.

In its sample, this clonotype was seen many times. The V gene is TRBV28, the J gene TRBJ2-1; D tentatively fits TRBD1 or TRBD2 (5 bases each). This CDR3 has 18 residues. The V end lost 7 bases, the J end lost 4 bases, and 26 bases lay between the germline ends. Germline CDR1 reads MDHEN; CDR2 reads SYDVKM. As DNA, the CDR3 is TGTGCCAGCATTGAACGCCGGGACCTCTTAAGAGGGTACAATGAGCAGTTCTTC. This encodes CASIERRDLLRGYNEQFF.

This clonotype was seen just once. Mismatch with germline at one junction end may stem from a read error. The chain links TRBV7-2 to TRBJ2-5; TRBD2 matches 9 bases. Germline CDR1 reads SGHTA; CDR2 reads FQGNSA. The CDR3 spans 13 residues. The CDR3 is CASRRTSVETQYF. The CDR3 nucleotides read TGTGCTAGCAGAAGGACTAGCGTGGAGACCCAGTACTTC.

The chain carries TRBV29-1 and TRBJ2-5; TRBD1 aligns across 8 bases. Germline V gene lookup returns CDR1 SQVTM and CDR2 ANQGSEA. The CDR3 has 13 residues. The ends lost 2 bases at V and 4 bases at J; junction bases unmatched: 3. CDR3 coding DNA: TGCAGCGTTGAATCAGGGGGCCGAGAGACCCAGTACTTC. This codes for CSVESGGRETQYF.

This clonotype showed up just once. CDR3 coding DNA: TGTGCCACCAGCACCGAAAGCCCAGGGTTATCCTACGAGCAGTACTTC. Translated: CATSTESPGLSYEQYF. This chain joins TRBV15 and TRBJ2-7; TRBD1 might be the D (5 bases). CDR1 is LNHNV, CDR2 YYDKDF, per germline (reference sequence). The length of the CDR3 is 16 residues. V was trimmed by 4 bases and J by 1 base, leaving 17 bases between them.

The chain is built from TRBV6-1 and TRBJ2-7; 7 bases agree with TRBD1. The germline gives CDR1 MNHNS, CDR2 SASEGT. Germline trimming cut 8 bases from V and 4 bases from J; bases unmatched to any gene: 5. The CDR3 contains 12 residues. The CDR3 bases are TGTGCCAGCCAGAGACAGGGATACGAGCAGTACTTC. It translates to CASQRQGYEQYF.

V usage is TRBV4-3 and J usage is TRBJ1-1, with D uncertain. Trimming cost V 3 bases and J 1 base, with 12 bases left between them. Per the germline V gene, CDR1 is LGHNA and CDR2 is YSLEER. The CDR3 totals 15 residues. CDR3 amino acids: CASSQGSEANTEAFF. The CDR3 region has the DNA TGCGCCAGCAGCCAGGGGAGCGAGGCGAACACTGAAGCTTTCTTT.

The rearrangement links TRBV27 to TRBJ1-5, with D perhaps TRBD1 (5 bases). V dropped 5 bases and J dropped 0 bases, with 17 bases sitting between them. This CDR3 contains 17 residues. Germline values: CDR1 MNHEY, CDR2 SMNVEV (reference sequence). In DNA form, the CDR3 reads TGTGCCAGCAGTCCCCGAGGGGCAGGATATAGCAATCAGCCCCAGCATTTT. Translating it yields CASSPRGAGYSNQPQHF.

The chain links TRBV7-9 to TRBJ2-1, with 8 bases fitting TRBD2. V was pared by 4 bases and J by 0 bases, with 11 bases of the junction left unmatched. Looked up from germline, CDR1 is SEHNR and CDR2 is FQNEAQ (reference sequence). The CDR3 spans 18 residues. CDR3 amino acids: CASSSIVLLADSYNEQFF. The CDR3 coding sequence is TGTGCCAGCAGCTCAATCGTATTACTAGCGGACTCCTACAATGAGCAGTTCTTC.

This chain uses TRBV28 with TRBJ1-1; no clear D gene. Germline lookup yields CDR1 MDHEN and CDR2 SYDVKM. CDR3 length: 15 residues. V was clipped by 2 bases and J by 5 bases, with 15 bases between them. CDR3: CASSLLRYSLTEAFF. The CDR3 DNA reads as TGTGCCAGCAGTTTACTCCGATACAGTCTAACTGAAGCTTTCTTT. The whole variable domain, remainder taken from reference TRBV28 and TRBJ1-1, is DVKVTQSSRYLVKRTGEKVFLECVQDMDHENMFWYRQDPGLGLRLIYFSYDVKMKEKGDIPEGYSVSREKKERFSLILESASTNQTSMYLCASSLLRYSLTEAFFGQGTRLTVV.

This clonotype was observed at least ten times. CDR3 sequence reads: CASSPGQGPINQPQHF. For the CDR3, the DNA is TGTGCCAGCAGCCCCGGACAGGGGCCGATCAATCAGCCCCAGCATTTT. This sequence joins TRBV27 and TRBJ1-5; 9 nucleotides match TRBD1. Trimming cost V 6 bases and J 3 bases; bases outside gene matches: 9. Germline CDR1 is MNHEY and CDR2 is SMNVEV (reference sequence). There are 16 residues in the CDR3.

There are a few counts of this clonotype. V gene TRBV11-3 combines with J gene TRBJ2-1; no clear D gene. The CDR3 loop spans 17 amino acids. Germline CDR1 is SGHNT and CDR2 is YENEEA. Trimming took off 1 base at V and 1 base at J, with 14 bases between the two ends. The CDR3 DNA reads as TGTGCCAGCAGCTTAGGTACGGCCGCCCATTCCTACAATGAGCAGTTCTTC. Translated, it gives CASSLGTAAHSYNEQFF.

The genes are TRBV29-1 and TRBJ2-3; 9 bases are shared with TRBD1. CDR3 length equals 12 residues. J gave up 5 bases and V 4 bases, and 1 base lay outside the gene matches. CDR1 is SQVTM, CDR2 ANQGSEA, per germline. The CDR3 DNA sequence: TGCAGCGTTGGGACAGGGGAAGATACGCAGTATTTT. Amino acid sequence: CSVGTGEDTQYF.

The CDR3 coding sequence is TGTGCCATCAGTGAAGCGGGGGGGCCAGAGACCCAGTACTTC. Translating gives CAISEAGGPETQYF. The chain combines TRBV10-3 with TRBJ2-5; 10 bases are a match to TRBD2. V lost 3 bases to trimming and J lost 4 bases; unmatched junction nucleotides: 2. The CDR3 has 14 residues. Germline values: CDR1 ENHRY, CDR2 SYGVKD.

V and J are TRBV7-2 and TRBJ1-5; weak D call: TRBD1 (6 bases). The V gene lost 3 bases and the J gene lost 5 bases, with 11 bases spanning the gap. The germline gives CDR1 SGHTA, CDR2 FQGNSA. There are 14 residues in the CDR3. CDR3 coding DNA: TGTGCCAGCAGCTTGTTACAGGGCCATCAGCCCCAGCATTTT. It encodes CASSLLQGHQPQHF.

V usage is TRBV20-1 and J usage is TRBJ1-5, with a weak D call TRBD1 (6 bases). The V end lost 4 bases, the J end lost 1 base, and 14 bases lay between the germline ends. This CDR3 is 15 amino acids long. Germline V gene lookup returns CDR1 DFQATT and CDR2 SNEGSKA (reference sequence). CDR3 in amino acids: CSAMGGLLSNQPQHF. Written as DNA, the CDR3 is TGCAGTGCTATGGGGGGGCTTCTGAGCAATCAGCCCCAGCATTTT.

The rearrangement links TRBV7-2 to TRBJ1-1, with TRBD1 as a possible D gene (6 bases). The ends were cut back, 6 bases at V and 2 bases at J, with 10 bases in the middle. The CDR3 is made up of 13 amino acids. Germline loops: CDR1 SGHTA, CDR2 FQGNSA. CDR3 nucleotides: TGTGCCAGCAGGACAGGCCTAAACACTGAAGCTTTCTTT. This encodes CASRTGLNTEAFF.

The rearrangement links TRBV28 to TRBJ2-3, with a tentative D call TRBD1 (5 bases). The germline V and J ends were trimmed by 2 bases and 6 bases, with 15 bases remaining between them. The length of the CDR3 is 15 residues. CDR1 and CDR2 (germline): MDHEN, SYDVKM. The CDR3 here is CASSLPGQFSDTQYF. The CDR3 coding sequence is TGTGCCAGCAGTTTACCCGGACAATTCTCGGATACGCAGTATTTT.